This TCR beta chain was sequenced for a study of cytomegalovirus exposure and HLA in healthy donors. In regard to this clone: Antigen specificity is unknown.

In the PCR, 60 Vbeta and 13 Jbeta primers were used. Libraries were prepared by immunoSEQ multiplex PCR; TCRdb keeps only in-frame clonotypes and omits some of them. This sample carries around 99,000 clones, about two thirds of them seen once, and the ten largest clones take 4.5% to 5.5%. Study observations and caveats: Based on reports, TCR beta sequences accurately predicted HLA-A and HLA-B alleles for most subjects. Researchers reported from a later analysis that most CMV-associated TCR beta chains appeared HLA-restricted. Sequencing depth roughly uniform across donors was assumed in presence/absence analyses.

Sequenced input: PBMCs. The sequence was obtained from a woman between 70 and 85 years old in good health and CMV-seropositive.

The DNA for the CDR3 is TGTGCCAGCAGCCCAAGGACAGGGCAAAATCCCGGGGAGCTGTTTTTT. This translates into CASSPRTGQNPGELFF. The V and J genes are TRBV9 and TRBJ2-2, with 8 bases identical to TRBD1. The trim removed 4 bases at V and 6 bases at J, leaving 11 bases unmatched. CDR3 length: 16 residues. Germline CDR1 and CDR2: SGDLS and YYNGEE.